The 28 T cell receptor beta chains reported below all come from one sample, sequenced in a study of T cell repertoires in cytomegalovirus infection. A single record per CDR3 protein comes from TCRdb applying MiXCR to the reads. The sample records about 250,000 distinct CDR3 sequences, approximately 17% being singletons. The sequenced sample consisted of CD8+ T cells from PBMCs. These receptors came from a human donor in good health (CMV status not recorded). Some clones in this sample may be carry-over from other donors' samples.

This clonotype was detected many times. The chain employs TRBV7-2 and TRBJ2-3, with 15 bases identical to TRBD2. V shed 6 bases and J 2 bases; nucleotides not matched to a gene: 3. Looked up from germline, CDR1 is SGHTA and CDR2 is FQGNSA. This CDR3 region has 16 residues. This CDR3 reads CASRGTSGGYTDTQYF. DNA for the CDR3: TGTGCCAGCAGGGGGACTAGCGGGGGGTACACAGATACGCAGTATTTT.

The table lists this clonotype with a few counts. The chain employs TRBV25-1 and TRBJ2-1, with D perhaps given as TRBD1 or TRBD2 (5 bases each). V lost 3 bases and J 12 bases, leaving 12 bases between the germline ends. Germline values: CDR1 MGHDK, CDR2 SYGVNS. CDR3 length equals 12 residues. The CDR3 DNA is TGTGCCAGCAGTGACAGGGTGGACTCGCAGTTCTTC. This translates into CASSDRVDSQFF.

This clonotype was observed a few times. This chain joins TRBV19 and TRBJ1-2; the D is unclear. V was cut by 6 bases and J by 8 bases, with 13 bases left in between. CDR1 and CDR2 (germline): LNHDA, SQIVND (reference sequence). The CDR3 has 12 amino acids. CDR3 in DNA: TGTGCCAGTAGCCCAGGCTGGGCCGGCTACACCTTC. It specifies CASSPGWAGYTF. The complete variable domain, with remaining parts taken from reference TRBV19 and TRBJ1-2, reads DGGITQSPKYLFRKEGQNVTLSCEQNLNHDAMYWYRQDPGQGLRLIYYSQIVNDFQKGDIAEGYSVSREKKESFPLTVTSAQKNPTAFYLCASSPGWAGYTFGSGTRLTVV.

This clonotype was found many times. V is TRBV12-3 or TRBV12-4 and J is TRBJ2-3; 10 bases line up with TRBD2. This CDR3 is 16 amino acids long. With V trimmed by 5 bases and J by 2 bases, 7 bases remained unmatched. CDR3: CASSLPGLAVTDTQYF. In DNA, the CDR3 is TGTGCCAGCAGTCTCCCCGGACTAGCGGTCACAGATACGCAGTATTTT.

In this sample, this clonotype turned up many times. The chain couples TRBV7-8 to TRBJ2-5; 11 bases map to TRBD2. The germline V gene has CDR1 SGHVS and CDR2 FQNEAQ. V shed 2 bases, J shed 3 bases, and the junction held 5 bases outside the gene matches. The CDR3 sequence is 16 residues long. In nucleotides, the CDR3 is TGTGCCAGCAGCTTAACAACTAGCGGGGGTGAAGAGACCCAGTACTTC. This gives the protein CASSLTTSGGEETQYF. Complete variable domain (other parts from reference TRBV7-8 and TRBJ2-5): GAGVSQSPRYKVAKRGQDVALRCDPISGHVSLFWYQQALGQGPEFLTYFQNEAQLDKSGLPSDRFFAERPEGSVSTLKIQRTQQEDSAVYLCASSLTTSGGEETQYFGPGTRLLVL.

This clonotype was seen at least ten times. This chain links TRBV7-2 with TRBJ2-7; no firm D call. The CDR3 contains 12 residues. Germline CDR1 reads SGHTA; CDR2 reads FQGNSA. The V end lost 5 bases, the J end lost 2 bases, and 7 bases lay between the germline ends. CDR3 protein: CASSLHPYEQYF. The DNA of the CDR3 is TGTGCCAGCAGCCTCCATCCCTACGAGCAGTACTTC.

This clonotype was seen a few times. V gene TRBV27 combines with J gene TRBJ1-1; 7 bases are shared with TRBD1. After removal of 5 bases from V and 4 bases from J, the junction contained 4 bases not matched to a gene. The CDR3 is 13 amino acids. Germline assignment: CDR1 MNHEY and CDR2 SMNVEV (reference sequence). The CDR3 here is CASSPRGSTEAFF. CDR3 DNA: TGTGCCAGCAGTCCCAGGGGGAGCACTGAAGCTTTCTTT.

V is TRBV28 and J is TRBJ2-7; perhaps TRBD2 as D (5 bases). The germline V gene encodes CDR1 MDHEN and CDR2 SYDVKM. The CDR3 is 14 amino acids. Between the trimmed V and J ends, which lost 9 bases and 6 bases, there was a span of 21 bases. CDR3 nucleotides: TGTGCCAGTAATTCATGGACCTCGGAGGCCGAGCAGTACTTC. It specifies CASNSWTSEAEQYF.

This chain uses TRBV7-6 with TRBJ2-5; D is uncertain. The germline CDR1 and CDR2 sequences are SGHVS and FNYEAQ. The CDR3 has 14 amino acids. The germline V and J ends were trimmed by 1 base and 0 bases, with 6 bases remaining between them. CDR3 DNA sequence: TGTGCCAGCAGCTTAGAGGTGTACCAAGAGACCCAGTACTTC. Its translation: CASSLEVYQETQYF.

This clonotype was seen more than once but under ten times. The rearrangement links TRBV14 to TRBJ2-7, with 12 bases lining up with TRBD1. CDR3 size: 18 residues. V shed 1 base, J shed 7 bases, and the junction held 14 bases outside the gene matches. Germline CDR1 and CDR2: SGHDN and FVKESK. The CDR3 loop is CASSQGLLRDRGPWEQYF. The DNA of the CDR3 is TGTGCCAGCAGCCAAGGCCTTCTTCGGGACAGGGGGCCTTGGGAGCAGTACTTC.

This clonotype was counted between two and nine times. V gene TRBV9 combines with J gene TRBJ2-7; D is undetermined. CDR1 is SGDLS, CDR2 YYNGEE, per germline. Trimming stripped 0 bases from V and 0 bases from J, with 10 bases between. The CDR3 is made up of 15 amino acids. The DNA for the CDR3 is TGTGCCAGCAGCGTAGCGGCGGCGGACTCCTACGAGCAGTACTTC. This codes for CASSVAAADSYEQYF.

This clonotype was seen a few times. The V call is TRBV19, the J call TRBJ2-5; D remains ambiguous. This CDR3 region has 14 residues. The V gene's germline CDR1 is LNHDA and CDR2 SQIVND (reference sequence). Trimming removed 4 bases at V and 0 bases at J, with 9 bases between. CDR3 in DNA: TGTGCCAGTAGTACCTTCGGTAACCAAGAGACCCAGTACTTC. Its protein is CASSTFGNQETQYF.

This clonotype showed up just a few times. The genes are TRBV19 and TRBJ1-1, with a possible D match to TRBD1 (5 bases). The V gene lost 3 bases and the J gene lost 3 bases, with 11 bases spanning the gap. This CDR3 region has 14 residues. Germline CDR1 LNHDA, CDR2 SQIVND (reference sequence). The CDR3 here is CASSIQGGYTEAFF. DNA of the CDR3: TGTGCCAGTAGTATCCAGGGTGGGTACACTGAAGCTTTCTTT.

This rearrangement joins TRBV12-3 or TRBV12-4 to TRBJ1-5; D not certain. Trimming pared 5 bases from V and 6 bases from J, leaving 17 bases between. This CDR3 has 15 residues. CDR3 amino acids: CASSPPGFPGQPQHF. In DNA form, the CDR3 reads TGTGCCAGCAGTCCACCGGGGTTTCCCGGTCAGCCCCAGCATTTT.

There are many counts of this clonotype. The chain couples TRBV6-1 to TRBJ2-7; no firm D call. CDR1 is MNHNS, CDR2 SASEGT, per germline. This CDR3 contains 15 residues. V was clipped by 2 bases and J by 2 bases, with 13 bases between them. DNA for the CDR3: TGTGCCAGCAGTGAAAGGCTGACGACCGCCTACGAGCAGTACTTC. Its translation is CASSERLTTAYEQYF.

This clonotype has ten or more counts. V is TRBV7-6 and J is TRBJ1-6; 9 nucleotides align to TRBD1. The ends lost 5 bases at V and 8 bases at J; junction bases unmatched: 4. The CDR3 loop spans 14 amino acids. Germline V gene sequence: CDR1 SGHVS, CDR2 FNYEAQ. For the CDR3, the DNA is TGTGCCAGCAGCCCGGGACAGGGTTATTCACCCCTCCACTTT. Its translation is CASSPGQGYSPLHF. The entire variable domain, with the rest obtained from reference TRBV7-6 and TRBJ1-6, is as follows: GAGVSQSPRYKVTKRGQDVALRCDPISGHVSLYWYRQALGQGPEFLTYFNYEAQQDKSGLPNDRFSAERPEGSISTLTIQRTEQRDSAMYRCASSPGQGYSPLHFGNGTRLTVT.

The chain recombines TRBV20-1 with TRBJ2-7; no definite D call. The V end was cut by 6 bases, the J end by 4 bases, with 10 bases between. Per germline, CDR1 DFQATT and CDR2 SNEGSKA (reference sequence). The CDR3 has 11 amino acids. The CDR3 DNA is TGCAGTGCAGCGCAACTTTACGAGCAGTACTTC. It codes for CSAAQLYEQYF.

The chain carries TRBV25-1 and TRBJ2-7; 13 bases agree with TRBD2. V lost 6 bases to trimming and J lost 4 bases; unmatched junction nucleotides: 6. Per germline, CDR1 MGHDK and CDR2 SYGVNS. This CDR3 has 15 amino acids. CDR3 sequence reads: CASSVGLAGYYEQYF. CDR3 DNA sequence: TGTGCCAGCAGCGTGGGACTAGCGGGGTATTACGAGCAGTACTTC.

The sample holds a few counts of this clonotype. The gene calls are TRBV7-4 and TRBJ1-4, with D uncertain. The V end was cut by 2 bases, the J end by 2 bases, with 12 bases between. Germline-derived CDR1 and CDR2 are SGHVT and SQSDAQ. This CDR3 is built from 16 residues. The CDR3: CASSLSLDDTNEKLFF. The CDR3 DNA reads as TGTGCCAGCAGCTTAAGTTTGGATGATACTAATGAAAAACTGTTTTTT.

This clonotype was seen a handful of times. CDR3: CASSLTPGQGSYEQYF. Here the CDR3 DNA reads TGTGCCAGCAGCTTAACCCCCGGGCAGGGCTCCTACGAGCAGTACTTC. The chain has TRBV7-9 and TRBJ2-7, with D perhaps TRBD1 (5 bases). CDR1 is SEHNR and CDR2 is FQNEAQ in the germline V gene (reference sequence). This CDR3 has 16 amino acids. V was shortened by 2 bases and J by 0 bases, with 14 bases between the two germline ends.

This clonotype was observed many times. The chain employs TRBV12-3 or TRBV12-4 and TRBJ2-2, with a weak D call TRBD1 (6 bases). The CDR3 contains 18 residues. Trimming removed 5 bases at V and 0 bases at J, with 19 bases between. The CDR3 here is CASSAINRDITNTGELFF. The CDR3 bases are TGTGCCAGCAGTGCAATAAACCGGGACATCACGAACACCGGGGAGCTGTTTTTT.

This clonotype was detected a few times. This chain connects TRBV28 to TRBJ2-7; no firm D call. CDR3 length: 17 amino acids. Per the germline V gene, CDR1 is MDHEN and CDR2 is SYDVKM. With 6 bases removed from V and 0 bases from J, the gap between germline ends came to 21 bases. CDR3 amino acids: CASSPANYGVVSYEQYF. In DNA form, the CDR3 reads TGTGCCAGCAGCCCTGCAAATTATGGGGTTGTCTCCTACGAGCAGTACTTC.

This clonotype was picked up one time. V usage is TRBV5-6 and J usage is TRBJ1-5; D is possibly TRBD1 (5 bases). This CDR3 has 16 residues. Germline V gene lookup returns CDR1 SGHDT and CDR2 YYEEEE. V lost 0 bases to trimming and J lost 5 bases, with 15 bases between them. CDR3 sequence reads: CASSLGGGIQDQPQHF. The CDR3 bases are TGTGCCAGCAGCTTGGGGGGCGGGATTCAGGATCAGCCCCAGCATTTT.

There are many counts of this clonotype. The chain links TRBV7-2 to TRBJ2-3; TRBD2 matches at 9 bases. V trimming: 3 bases; J trimming: 4 bases; junction bases outside the gene matches: 8. Germline CDR1 is SGHTA and CDR2 is FQGNSA. The CDR3 contains 16 residues. The CDR3 DNA is TGTGCCAGCAGCTTGTGGCTAGCGGGGTTACCAGATACGCAGTATTTT. Protein product: CASSLWLAGLPDTQYF. Full variable domain (remainder filled in from reference TRBV7-2 and TRBJ2-3): GAGVSQSPSNKVTEKGKDVELRCDPISGHTALYWYRQSLGQGLEFLIYFQGNSAPDKSGLPSDRFSAERTGGSVSTLTIQRTQQEDSAVYLCASSLWLAGLPDTQYFGPGTRLTVL.

This clonotype came up a few times. CDR3 coding DNA: TGTGCCACCAGCCCGCCCGGGGAGAGCTCCTACAATGAGCAGTTCTTC. This codes for CATSPPGESSYNEQFF. The chain carries TRBV24-1 and TRBJ2-1; perhaps TRBD2 as D (5 bases). This CDR3 has 16 amino acids. V gave up 7 bases and J gave up 0 bases, with 15 bases separating them. In germline, CDR1 is KGHDR, CDR2 SFDVKD.

This CDR3 is CATSRDLAGEQFF. Written as DNA, the CDR3 is TGTGCCACCAGCAGAGATCTTGCGGGGGAGCAGTTCTTC. The chain employs TRBV15 and TRBJ2-1; D may be TRBD2 (6 bases). The V and J ends lost 0 bases and 10 bases respectively, with 10 bases between them. The CDR3 is 13 residues long. Germline V gives CDR1 LNHNV, CDR2 YYDKDF (reference sequence).

V and J are TRBV20-1 and TRBJ2-1; TRBD2 matches at 13 bases. The CDR3 runs 15 residues. Germline V lookup: CDR1 DFQATT, CDR2 SNEGSKA (reference sequence). V shed 3 bases, J shed 1 base, and the junction held 0 bases outside the gene matches. The chain's CDR3 is CSARGLAGSYNEQFF. CDR3 DNA: TGCAGTGCTAGGGGACTAGCGGGGTCCTACAATGAGCAGTTCTTC.

The chain employs TRBV20-1 and TRBJ2-7; D may be TRBD1 (6 bases). Trimming pared 3 bases from V and 4 bases from J, leaving 25 bases between. Germline-derived CDR1 and CDR2 are DFQATT and SNEGSKA (reference sequence). The CDR3 extends over 17 amino acids. CDR3 coding DNA: TGCAGTGCTAGGGATCAAGGACAGTATCTGGTAGTTTACGAGCAGTACTTC. It is translated as CSARDQGQYLVVYEQYF.